One and the same sample provided the 6 T cell receptor beta chains below, sequenced in a study of T cells in tuberculosis. This table comes from immunoSEQ multiplex PCR, and its TCRdb copy is limited to in-frame clones, with some not included. The sample lists around 19,000 clones, over 75% occurring once. The specimen was PBMCs. All receptors derive from a donor aged 10 to 29 with latent tuberculosis or without tuberculosis infection.

This chain uses TRBV5-1 with TRBJ2-6; D gene unclear. CDR1 and CDR2 (germline): SGHRS, YFSETQ. V gave up 4 bases and J gave up 0 bases, with 5 bases separating them. The CDR3 sequence is 14 residues long. In DNA form, the CDR3 reads TGCGCCAGCAGCGAGCTCTCTGGGGCCAACGTCCTGACTTTC. Residues: CASSELSGANVLTF.

The chain is built from TRBV9 and TRBJ1-2, with D possibly TRBD1 on 6 matching bases. The V end was cut by 3 bases, the J end by 4 bases, with 13 bases between. The CDR3 length is 14 residues. Germline V CDR1 and CDR2: SGDLS, YYNGEE. The CDR3 bases are TGTGCCAGCAGCGAAGGGGGGGGAGGCTATGGCTACACCTTC. Protein product: CASSEGGGGYGYTF.

J is TRBJ1-3 and V is TRBV5-6; tentative D call: TRBD1 (6 bases). The CDR3 extends over 14 amino acids. Germline V gene lookup returns CDR1 SGHDT and CDR2 YYEEEE. V was shortened by 2 bases and J by 2 bases, with 8 bases between the two germline ends. CDR3 region: CASSFRGAGNTIYF. The CDR3 DNA is TGTGCCAGCAGCTTCAGGGGAGCTGGAAACACCATATATTTT.

The rearrangement links TRBV11-2 to TRBJ1-1, with a weak D call TRBD1 (5 bases). Deletions cut 5 bases from V and 6 bases from J, with 13 bases between. The CDR3 extends over 13 amino acids. The germline V gene has CDR1 SGHAT and CDR2 FQNNGV. CDR3 in amino acids: CASSPGGDAEAFF. As DNA, the CDR3 is TGTGCCAGCAGCCCCGGAGGGGACGCTGAAGCTTTCTTT.

The J gene is TRBJ1-4, the V gene TRBV5-1; TRBD1 matches 9 bases. The trim removed 2 bases at V and 3 bases at J, leaving 2 bases unmatched. This CDR3 has 15 amino acids. CDR1 is SGHRS, CDR2 YFSETQ, per germline. The CDR3, as DNA: TGCGCCAGCAGCTTACAGGGGGCCGCTAATGAAAAACTGTTTTTT. Its protein product is CASSLQGAANEKLFF.

The V and J genes are TRBV30 and TRBJ1-1, with D maybe TRBD1 (5 bases). In germline, CDR1 is GTSNPN, CDR2 SVGIG (reference sequence). This CDR3 region has 12 residues. Deletions cut 5 bases from V and 1 base from J, with 8 bases between. Written as DNA, the CDR3 is TGTGCCTGGGGGAGGGGGAACACTGAAGCTTTCTTT. Protein: CAWGRGNTEAFF.